The entry below gives a single T cell receptor beta chain sequence along with its context. This clonotype was observed many times. The antigen it recognizes is unknown. No quality values exist for individual bases; no much larger clone is one base distant. Sequencing took place on an Illumina HiSeq 1500. Through fastp at Q25 and MiXCR, TCRdb rebuilt clones from the public reads, retaining in-frame beta chains. Every CDR3 protein is listed once, alongside the most common genes and DNA of its rows. Counted in this sample were 740,000 or so distinct CDR3 sequences; 35% of them appeared once. Jointly, the top ten make up around 2.8% of the sample. The data originate from a study of T cell repertoires in cytomegalovirus infection (dated by TCRdb to the late 2010s). Background for the entire study: Donor HLA type was relevant to the analysis, because carriage of CMV infection together with the matching HLA type was indicated by public TCR beta signatures.

The investigation overall reported the following: The ex vivo response was dominated by HLA-C-restricted CMV-specific TCR beta clonotypes, and the single most frequent clonotype in two of eight donors was supplied by these HLA-C-restricted clonotypes. Cumulative frequency of public TCR beta family members discriminated carriers of CMV infection plus the relevant HLA type in this cohort and an independent 352-donor cohort.

V loses 4 bases, J loses 7 bases, and the germline ends lie 5 bases apart. CDR1 MGHDK and CDR2 SYGVNS were looked up in the germline V gene. The CDR3 measures 10 amino acids from cysteine to phenylalanine. The retained sequence is limited to the CDR3, 30 bases, with the frame set at the first base. Material: PBMCs. This chain joins TRBV25-1 to TRBJ2-7; no D gene call is confident. This sequence originates from a human donor in good health (CMV status not recorded). Some clones in this sample may be carry-over from other donors' samples. The CDR3 region has the sequence CASSGGEQYF. DNA sequence: TGTGCCAGCAGTGGTGGGGAGCAGTACTTC.